This entry describes one T cell receptor (beta chain). The junction departs from the called germline gene at one end, perhaps through a read error. These data are taken from a study of tumor and adjacent non-tumor tissue in lung cancer. Turning to the study itself: Histology: eleven to twelve adenocarcinoma, a couple of squamous cell carcinoma, 1 small cell lung cancer. The patients, around 11 men and 4 to 6 women, were roughly 31 to 85 with stage I to III disease.

A modified ARM-PCR protocol with three rounds of nested PCR amplified TCRbeta. TCRdb recomputed calls from the multiplex PCR reads with MiXCR, one row per CDR3 protein. The sample contains 120,000 or so distinct CDR3 sequences, around three fifths of which appear only once. RNA was extracted from bulk tissue without any cell sorting. The germline V gene encodes CDR1 SGHAT and CDR2 FQNNGV. The CDR3 length is 12 residues. This clonotype originated in a man aged 30 to 39 with non-small cell lung cancer. The sequenced sample was lung tumor tissue. The chain employs TRBV11-2 and TRBJ1-2; D call uncertain. CDR3: CASSISDYSYTF. The CDR3 DNA reads as TGTGCCAGCAGCATAAGTGACTATAGCTACACCTTC.